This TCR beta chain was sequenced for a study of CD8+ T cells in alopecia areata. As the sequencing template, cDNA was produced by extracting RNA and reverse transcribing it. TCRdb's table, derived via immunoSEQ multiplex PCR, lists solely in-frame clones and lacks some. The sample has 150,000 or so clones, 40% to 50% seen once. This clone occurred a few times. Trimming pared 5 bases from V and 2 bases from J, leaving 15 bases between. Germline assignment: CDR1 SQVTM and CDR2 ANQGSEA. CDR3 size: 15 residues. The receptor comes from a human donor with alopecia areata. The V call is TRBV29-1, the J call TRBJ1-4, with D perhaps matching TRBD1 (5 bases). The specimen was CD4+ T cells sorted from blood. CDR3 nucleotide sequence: TGCAGCGTTCGAATTCAGGGTGCCACTAATGAAAAACTGTTTTTT. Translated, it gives CSVRIQGATNEKLFF.